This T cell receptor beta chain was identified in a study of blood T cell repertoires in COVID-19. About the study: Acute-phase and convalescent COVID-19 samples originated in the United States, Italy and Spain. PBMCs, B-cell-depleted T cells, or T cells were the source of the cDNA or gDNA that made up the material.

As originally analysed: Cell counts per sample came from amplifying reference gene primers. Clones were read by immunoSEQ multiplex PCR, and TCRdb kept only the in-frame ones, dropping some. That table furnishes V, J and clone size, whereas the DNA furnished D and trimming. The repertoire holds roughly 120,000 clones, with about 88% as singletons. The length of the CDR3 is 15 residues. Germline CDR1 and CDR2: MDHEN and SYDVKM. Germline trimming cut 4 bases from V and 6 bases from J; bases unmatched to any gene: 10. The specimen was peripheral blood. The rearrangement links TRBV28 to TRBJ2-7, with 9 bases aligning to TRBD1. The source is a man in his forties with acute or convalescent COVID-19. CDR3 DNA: TGTGCCAGCAGTTCCCCCGGGACAGGGAAGGGCGAGCAGTACTTC. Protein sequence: CASSSPGTGKGEQYF.